Listed here is a single TCR beta chain. No cognate antigen has been identified for it. No clone much larger than this one lies a single base away; base qualities are absent. The data derive from a study of beta chain features in type 1 diabetes listed by TCRdb under 2018. About the study as a whole: Patients and healthy donors did not differ in mean age, gender distribution, total cell number or subset yield. A total of under 120,000,000 sorted cells were examined across all samples, and RNA yield correlated strongly with the number of cells per subset. In the study, recently diagnosed type 1 diabetes patients and matched healthy donors were compared on the TCRB repertoires of their sorted circulating CD4+ T cell subsets. Regulatory and stem cell-like memory subsets were isolated from only 8 patients and roughly eight healthy donors, whereas naive and central memory subsets came from all 30 or so donors. What the work shows at the level of the full study, not this receptor alone: Patients with type 1 diabetes made fewer insertions and deleted more nucleotides at VDJ recombination sites, implying thymic rearrangement abnormalities. Because small numbers of individuals were included in the HLA sub-analyses, any influence of HLA type on TCRB rearrangement was left unresolved. In all four CD4+ subsets, TCRB CDR3 length was moderately but significantly shorter in type 1 diabetes patients. The naive, central memory and regulatory TCRB repertoires appeared to resemble one another more closely among patients than among healthy donors. Because cDNA was sequenced instead of genomic DNA, highly expressing activated cells could be over-represented, though the groups showed no difference in activation or CD3 levels. PCR might favor shorter templates, but patient and control samples were amplified and corrected together, so any skew would affect both groups equally.

The entire isolated RNA was reverse transcribed using the High Capacity cDNA Reverse Transcription Kit, and thus expressed TCRB transcripts were sequenced. Deep immunoSEQ sequencing was performed on naive, central memory and regulatory T cell samples, with an average of approximately 4 million total reads per sample. Sorted cells were lysed in RLT buffer and RNA was extracted with DNase-treated RNeasy Micro or Mini kits, depending on cell number. Each cell subset was processed separately to prevent cross-contamination, with patient and healthy donor samples processed together. Using the immunoSEQ multiplex PCR, TCRB sequences were amplified from cDNA into 87-bp fragments spanning the CDR3 region. Amplicons were sequenced on the Illumina HiSeq platform. Turning to the authors' computational methods: Synthetic template baselines were used to correct PCR bias computationally, reads within Hamming distance 2 were collapsed, and singletons that could not be merged were discarded. Reads were aligned to IMGT to assign V, D and J genes, CDR3 length, and insertions or deletions at six rearrangement sites. Within each subset, clonotype counts were normalized to the number of sorted cells before true diversity and Gini coefficients were calculated with the tcR R package. The overlap coefficient, calculated on TCRB nucleotide sequences, was used to measure repertoire sharing. As a proxy for the pre-selection repertoire, out-of-frame TCRB sequences from naive cells were analyzed. This immuneACCESS table, as held by TCRdb, lists in-frame sequences with V and J called but not all clones. Of the missing ones, under half trace to an unresolved V gene in checked studies; the others have no known cause. V and J calls and clone size are as listed in that table; D and trimming were resolved from the DNA. The sample table holds some 270,000 clones, of which approximately 10% were seen once. The ten largest clones add up to about 0.018% of the sample.

From each donor, a single peripheral blood sample of about 100 mL on average was drawn into heparinised tubes. Naive, central memory, regulatory and stem cell-like memory CD4+ T cells were sorted on a BD FACSAria II using a panel including CD45RO, CCR7, CD25, CD127, CD95 and CD27. All sorted populations exceeded 95% purity. PBMCs were isolated right away by Lymphoprep density gradient centrifugation and were stained directly, without culture. So that batch effects would be minimized, each experiment stained and sorted samples in pairs, pairing one healthy donor with one patient. The material sequenced was naive CD4+ T cells from blood. The sample's cell subset or site label, decoded: true naive CD4+ T cells. This clonotype was obtained from a man aged 25 to 40 with type 1 diabetes.

The nucleotides are TGTGCCAGCACCCAGGGGGCAGACACTGAAGCTTTCTTT. Its product reads: CASTQGADTEAFF. The chain is made from TRBV7-2 and TRBJ1-1, and 8 junctional nucleotides match TRBD1. The CDR3 holds 13 amino acids from the cysteine to the phenylalanine. Only the CDR3 portion is preserved as DNA: 39 bases, with reading frame beginning at the first base. The junction shows trimming of 7 bases on V and 3 bases on J, and the gene matches do not reach 4 bases of it. CDR1 is given as SGHTA and CDR2 as FQGNSA, both from the germline V gene.